This paragraph covers one T cell receptor beta chain sequence. This clone was detected only a few times. The antigen it recognizes is unknown. The record has no base qualities; no much larger clone is one base away. Participants in the prospective study were aged roughly 18 to 100 years, lived in about two dozen United States geographic areas, and enrolled through a virtual design. Cohort assignment in the prospective study relied on participant-reported clinical history from a screening survey and a study questionnaire. Recovered participants in ImmuneRACE Cohort 3 were defined as having two consecutive negative NP/OP PCR tests, clearance from a healthcare professional, or resolution of symptoms. In the prospective study, mobile phlebotomists collected whole blood, serum and a nasopharyngeal or oropharyngeal swab from each participant. Additional blood draws and questionnaires over an approximately 2-month period could optionally be provided by prospective study participants. Before DNA extraction, prospective study blood samples were shipped either frozen or at room temperature.

TCRbeta CDR3 regions were amplified from genomic DNA by means of the immunoSEQ Assay, a bias-controlled multiplex PCR. As for how the authors treated the data: The number of nucleated cells in each sample was estimated by amplification of reference gene primers within the assay. To quantify the absolute abundance of each unique TCRbeta CDR3 rearrangement, sequence reads were collapsed and filtered. For each sample, productive Simpson clonality was calculated as the square root of Simpson's diversity index across productive rearrangements. TCRdb limited this immuneACCESS table to in-frame rearrangements with V and J called. A share of clones is missing; checked studies link under half to unresolved V genes, and the rest is unexplained. The V and J calls and clone size are taken from that table; D and trimming were inferred from the DNA. Here the sample has about 350,000 clones; approximately 84% occur a single time. The ten largest clonotypes hold approximately 0.99% of the sample.

The germline V gene provides CDR1 MNHEY and CDR2 SVGEGT. V and J lose 0 bases and 3 bases, and a span of 5 bases separates them. The cysteine opens and the phenylalanine closes a CDR3 of 13 amino acids. Of all the DNA, just the CDR3 is kept, 39 bases in frame from base 1. This sample was included in a study of blood T cell repertoires in COVID-19 (dated by TCRdb to the early 2020s). Regarding the study in general: The collaborator samples originated in the United States, Italy and Spain and spanned the acute and convalescent phases of COVID-19. The material from the prospective study consisted of cDNA or gDNA derived from T cells, B-cell-depleted T cells, or PBMCs. Deeply sampled blood TCRbeta repertoires from subjects exposed to, actively infected with, or recovered from COVID-19 were included in the dataset. The repertoires were released in a freely available public database meant as a resource for research on the immune response to SARS-CoV-2. Samples were obtained from the ongoing ImmuneRACE study (first 160 participants) and from about 1,300 subjects provided by 6 global collaborators. Sample metadata almost always included a de-identified subject ID, COVID-19 status, age in years and sex. Where available, HLA class I and class II types were taken from metadata supplied by the sample provider and were not determined by assay-based typing. General study outcomes and caveats: The amount of clinical and demographic metadata varied by source and participant and was provided uncurated.

The sequenced material came from PBMCs or T cells enriched from blood (not recorded which). The TCR originated in a woman aged 30 to 39 who had recovered from COVID-19. The rearranged segments are TRBV6-2 or TRBV6-3 and TRBJ1-2; no confident D gene assignment can be made. The CDR3 protein is CASSYSTDYGYTF. The DNA reads TGTGCCAGCAGTTACTCTACGGACTATGGCTACACCTTC.